The next 11 T cell receptor beta chains were all read from a single sample in a study of control samples from healthy donors and cancer patients. Assay: immunoSEQ multiplex PCR; the TCRdb copy retains only in-frame clones and omits some. The sample holds 150,000 to 200,000 clones, nearly 90% seen once. Sequencing input: blood. These TCRs come from a woman between 50 and 59 years old in good health.

The chain carries TRBV28 and TRBJ1-1; D is unresolved. Trimming took off 8 bases at V and 4 bases at J, with 8 bases between the two ends. The germline gives CDR1 MDHEN, CDR2 SYDVKM. The CDR3 is 11 amino acids. The CDR3 coding sequence is TGTGCCAGCGGCCTTATCACTGAAGCTTTCTTT. Translating gives CASGLITEAFF.

This sequence joins TRBV3-1 (or the pseudogene TRBV3-2) and TRBJ2-7; D possibly corresponds to TRBD2 (6 bases). The CDR3 extends over 13 amino acids. Germline CDR1 LGHDT, CDR2 YNNKEL (reference sequence). V lost 5 bases and J lost 7, with 15 bases in between. The CDR3: CASSGLAGREQYF. CDR3 sequence (DNA): TGTGCCAGCAGCGGTCTCGCAGGGAGGGAGCAGTACTTC.

This clone occurred a few times. The chain recombines TRBV27 with TRBJ1-6, with D perhaps TRBD1 (5 bases). V was shortened by 11 bases and J by 7 bases, with 15 bases between the two germline ends. Germline CDR1 MNHEY, CDR2 SMNVEV (reference sequence). CDR3 length equals 13 residues. The CDR3 nucleotides are TGTGCCGTCCGGGACTTGTGGAATTCACCCCTCCACTTT. It yields the protein CAVRDLWNSPLHF.

This CDR3 reads CASSPTDGVPEETQYF. CDR3 sequence (DNA): TGTGCCAGCAGCCCGACCGACGGGGTCCCAGAAGAGACCCAGTACTTC. The chain couples TRBV7-9 to TRBJ2-5; D may be TRBD2 (5 bases). Trimming removed 5 bases from V and 3 bases from J, with 19 bases in between. This CDR3 has 16 amino acids. The germline V gene encodes CDR1 SEHNR and CDR2 FQNEAQ (reference sequence).

The rearrangement links TRBV5-1 to TRBJ1-3, with no clear D. From germline, CDR1 is SGHRS and CDR2 YFSETQ. This CDR3 has 13 amino acids. Deletions cut 0 bases from V and 4 bases from J, with 5 bases between. CDR3 loop: CASSLDVGNTIYF. CDR3 DNA sequence: TGCGCCAGCAGCTTGGACGTGGGAAACACCATATATTTT.

J is TRBJ2-5 and V is TRBV7-2; D gene ambiguous. Germline V lookup: CDR1 SGHTA, CDR2 FQGNSA. This CDR3 is 15 amino acids long. The V and J ends lost 5 bases and 3 bases respectively, with 16 bases between them. The CDR3 is CASSPQNIAKETQYF. CDR3 DNA: TGTGCCAGCAGCCCCCAGAATATCGCAAAAGAGACCCAGTACTTC.

The chain combines TRBV27 with TRBJ1-3; the D is unclear. There are 14 residues in the CDR3. Looked up from germline, CDR1 is MNHEY and CDR2 is SMNVEV (reference sequence). The V gene lost 6 bases and the J gene lost 2 bases, with 11 bases spanning the gap. CDR3 in DNA: TGTGCCAGCAGAAGAAACCCGGCTGGAAACACCATATATTTT. It translates to CASRRNPAGNTIYF.

This clone was picked up one time. The CDR3 sequence: CASRLQGAFNQPQHF. The CDR3 region has the DNA TGTGCCAGCAGATTACAGGGGGCTTTCAATCAGCCCCAGCATTTT. V gene TRBV6-5 combines with J gene TRBJ1-5, with 9 nucleotides matching TRBD1. Germline V gene data show CDR1 as MNHEY and CDR2 as SVGAGI. This CDR3 is built from 15 residues. V lost 6 bases, J lost 3 bases, and 6 bases stayed unmatched.

This clone showed up just once. The chain joins TRBV30 to TRBJ2-1; TRBD2 is a possible D gene (5 bases). The CDR3 covers 13 residues. The V and J ends lost 2 bases and 5 bases respectively, with 10 bases between them. Germline CDR1 is GTSNPN and CDR2 is SVGIG (reference sequence). The CDR3 region is CAWSSGVHNEQFF. The CDR3 DNA sequence: TGTGCCTGGAGTTCCGGGGTTCACAATGAGCAGTTCTTC. The entire variable domain, with the rest obtained from reference TRBV30 and TRBJ2-1, is as follows: SQTIHQWPATLVQPVGSPLSLECTVEGTSNPNLYWYRQAAGRGLQLLFYSVGIGQISSEVPQNLSASRPQDRQFILSSKKLLLSDSGFYLCAWSSGVHNEQFFGPGTRLTVL.

J is TRBJ1-5 and V is TRBV3-1 (or the pseudogene TRBV3-2); possible D gene TRBD1, 5 bases. V lost 1 base and J lost 5, with 12 bases in between. Germline CDR1 reads LGHDT; CDR2 reads YNNKEL (reference sequence). This CDR3 has 15 amino acids. The CDR3 DNA follows: TGTGCCAGCAGCCAAGCCGCAGGGTCCCATCAGCCCCAGCATTTT. Encoded protein: CASSQAAGSHQPQHF.

The chain combines TRBV6-5 with TRBJ1-4; no definite D call. The germline V gene encodes CDR1 MNHEY and CDR2 SVGAGI. V lost 6 bases and J 8 bases, leaving 16 bases between the germline ends. There are 14 residues in the CDR3. The chain's CDR3 is CASRPTLPGEKLFF. CDR3 DNA: TGTGCCAGCAGACCCACATTACCTGGAGAAAAACTGTTTTTT.